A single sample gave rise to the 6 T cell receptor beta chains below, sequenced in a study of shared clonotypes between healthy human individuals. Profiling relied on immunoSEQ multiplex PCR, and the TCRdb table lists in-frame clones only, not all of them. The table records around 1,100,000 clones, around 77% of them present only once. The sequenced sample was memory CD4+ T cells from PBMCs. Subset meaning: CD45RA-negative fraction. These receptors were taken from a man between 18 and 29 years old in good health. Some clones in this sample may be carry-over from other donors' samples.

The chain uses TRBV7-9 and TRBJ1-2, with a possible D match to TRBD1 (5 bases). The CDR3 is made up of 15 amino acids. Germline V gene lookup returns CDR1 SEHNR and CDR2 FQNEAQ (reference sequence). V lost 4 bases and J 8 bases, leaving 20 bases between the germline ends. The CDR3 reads CASSSAPGGGLGYTF. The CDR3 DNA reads TGTGCCAGCAGCTCCGCCCCTGGGGGAGGCCTAGGCTACACCTTC.

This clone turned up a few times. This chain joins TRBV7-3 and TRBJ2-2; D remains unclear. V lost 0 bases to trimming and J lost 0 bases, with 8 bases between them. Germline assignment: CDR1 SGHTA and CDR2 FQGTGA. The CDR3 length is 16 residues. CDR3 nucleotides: TGTGCCAGCAGCTTAACTGAGGTATCGAACACCGGGGAGCTGTTTTTT. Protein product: CASSLTEVSNTGELFF.

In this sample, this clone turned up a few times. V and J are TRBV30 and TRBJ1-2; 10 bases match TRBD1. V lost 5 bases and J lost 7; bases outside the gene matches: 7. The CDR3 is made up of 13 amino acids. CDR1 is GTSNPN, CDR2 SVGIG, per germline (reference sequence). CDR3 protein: CAWSGDRGIGYTF. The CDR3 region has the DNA TGTGCCTGGTCGGGGGACAGGGGAATTGGCTACACCTTC.

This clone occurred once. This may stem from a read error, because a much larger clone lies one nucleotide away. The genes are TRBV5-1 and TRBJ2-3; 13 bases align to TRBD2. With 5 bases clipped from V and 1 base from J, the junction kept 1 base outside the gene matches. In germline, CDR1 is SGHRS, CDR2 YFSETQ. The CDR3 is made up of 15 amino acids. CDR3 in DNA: TGCGCCAGCAGTGGACTAGCGGGAGGCACAGATACGCAGTATTTT. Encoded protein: CASSGLAGGTDTQYF.

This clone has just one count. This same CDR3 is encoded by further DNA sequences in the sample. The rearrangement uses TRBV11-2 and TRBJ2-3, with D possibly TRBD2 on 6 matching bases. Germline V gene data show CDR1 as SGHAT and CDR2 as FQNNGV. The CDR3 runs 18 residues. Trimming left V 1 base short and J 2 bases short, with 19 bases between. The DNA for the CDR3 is TGTGCCAGCAGCTTAGGCAAGCCCAGGGCTAGCGCCACAGATACGCAGTATTTT. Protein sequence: CASSLGKPRASATDTQYF.

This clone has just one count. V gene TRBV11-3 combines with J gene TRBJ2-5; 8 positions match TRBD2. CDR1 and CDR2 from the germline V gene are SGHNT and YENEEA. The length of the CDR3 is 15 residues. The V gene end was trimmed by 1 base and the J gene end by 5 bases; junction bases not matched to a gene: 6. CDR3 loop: CASSLGSGRGETQYF. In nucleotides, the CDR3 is TGTGCCAGCAGCTTAGGAAGCGGGAGAGGGGAGACCCAGTACTTC.